This T cell receptor (beta chain) was sequenced in a study of blood T cell repertoires in COVID-19. The wider study: There were acute and convalescent COVID-19 samples, and they came from the United States, Italy and Spain. From T cells, B-cell-depleted T cells, or PBMCs came the material, which was cDNA or gDNA.

The authors' processing: Reference gene primer amplification gave nucleated cell count estimates. The protocol was immunoSEQ multiplex PCR, while the TCRdb copy is restricted to in-frame clones and leaves out a portion. V, J and clone size reflect that table, while D and trimming were determined from the DNA. The repertoire holds 250,000 to 300,000 clones, with around 90% as singletons. Per the germline V gene, CDR1 is SGHKS and CDR2 is YYEKEE (reference sequence). The CDR3 length is 16 residues. Trimming cost V 2 bases and J 8 bases; bases outside gene matches: 12. The receptor was isolated from a woman aged 40 to 50 with acute or convalescent COVID-19. The sequenced sample was peripheral blood. The rearrangement links TRBV5-5 to TRBJ1-4, with 7 nucleotides matching TRBD1. In nucleotides, the CDR3 is TGTGCCAGCAGCTTAAGAGTCGGGCAGGGGGAAGAAAAACTGTTTTTT. As protein: CASSLRVGQGEEKLFF.